These 4 T cell receptor beta chains were sequenced from one sample in a study of blood T cell repertoires in COVID-19. Profiled with immunoSEQ multiplex PCR; TCRdb holds only in-frame clones, not every one. The data hold 250,000 to 300,000 clones, with roughly 90% observed a single time. Material: peripheral blood. These receptors were taken from a woman younger than 45 with COVID-19, enrolled during active disease.

The genes are TRBV30 and TRBJ2-7; D possibly corresponds to TRBD1 (5 bases). Germline assignment: CDR1 GTSNPN and CDR2 SVGIG (reference sequence). This CDR3 region has 18 residues. Trimming removed 3 bases at V and 3 bases at J, with 27 bases between. The CDR3 DNA sequence: TGTGCCTGGAGCAAAGGGGTAAGGGGCCCTTTAAGCCACTACGAGCAGTACTTC. Residues: CAWSKGVRGPLSHYEQYF.

V is TRBV16 and J is TRBJ2-4; weak D call: TRBD1 (6 bases). V shed 4 bases and J shed 7 bases, with 14 bases lying between them. CDR1 is KGHSY and CDR2 is FQNENV in the germline V gene. This CDR3 is built from 14 residues. CDR3 sequence: CASSLARDTNIQYF. The DNA of the CDR3 is TGTGCCAGCAGCCTTGCCCGGGACACCAACATTCAGTACTTC.

This chain links TRBV7-9 with TRBJ2-7, with 7 bases lining up with TRBD2. V trimming: 6 bases; J trimming: 5 bases; junction bases outside the gene matches: 7. The CDR3 is 13 amino acids. The germline V gene encodes CDR1 SEHNR and CDR2 FQNEAQ (reference sequence). In nucleotides, the CDR3 is TGTGCCAGCAGACAAGCGGGGCAGGACGAGCAGTACTTC. Translating gives CASRQAGQDEQYF.

The V gene is TRBV18, the J gene TRBJ2-7; 9 bases are shared with TRBD1. The V gene's germline CDR1 is KGHSH and CDR2 LQKENI. The CDR3 is 15 amino acids. J lost 4 bases, V lost 0 bases, and 4 bases had no gene match. CDR3 bases: TGTGCCAGCTCACCACCGGGACAGGGAAGGTACGAGCAGTACTTC. This codes for CASSPPGQGRYEQYF.